The subject of this entry is one T cell receptor beta chain. The sample originates from a study of CD8 T cells in Susac syndrome. Sequencing of TCR beta was performed on blood CD8+ and CD4+ T cells. Negative isolation was used for CD8+ and CD4+ T cells, and FACS enrichment was applied to TEMRA cells. Roughly 0.45 to 1 ug RNA was reverse transcribed with random hexamers. Amplification of the TCR beta CDR3 was carried out by immunoSEQ multiplex PCR, which spanned a total of 54 Vbeta and 13 Jbeta segments. TCRdb independently ran MiXCR on the immunoSEQ multiplex PCR reads; one entry per CDR3 protein. The sample records approximately 180,000 distinct CDR3 sequences, approximately 95% being singletons. Input material: CD4+ T cells from PBMCs. This TCR came from a human donor with multiple sclerosis.

The CDR3 DNA follows: TGTGCCAGCACCCAAAGAGGGGGGCGCTTTGATAATGAGCAGTTCTTC. As protein: CASTQRGGRFDNEQFF. The chain links TRBV7-2 to TRBJ2-1; the D call may be TRBD1 or TRBD2 (6 bases each). This CDR3 spans 16 amino acids. Trimming cost V 7 bases and J 7 bases, with 23 bases left between them. In germline, CDR1 is SGHTA, CDR2 FQGNSA.